Ten or more counts support the clone carrying this T cell receptor beta chain. Antigen unknown. CDR3 regions of TCR beta were amplified from RNA transcripts. RT-PCR was first run with HTBI primers, then multiplex PCR in a second round. MiXCR was run by TCRdb on the multiplex PCR reads, yielding one entry per CDR3 protein. The sample contains 450,000 to 600,000 distinct CDR3 sequences, 35% to 40% of which appear only once. This sample stems from a study of Graves' ophthalmopathy and Graves' hyperthyroidism. Study-level results: A 13-signature model separated ophthalmopathy from stable hyperthyroidism, reaching roughly 85% sensitivity and roughly 82% specificity cross-validated.

The clonotype originates from an adult man with Graves' hyperthyroidism. Sequencing input: peripheral blood or thyroid tissue (not recorded which).

The CDR3 is CASSLGAGTGQSPLHF. The CDR3 DNA reads as TGTGCCAGCAGCTTAGGGGCCGGGACAGGGCAATCACCCCTCCACTTT. This chain uses TRBV13 with TRBJ1-6, with 9 bases matching TRBD1. V lost 0 bases to trimming and J lost 10 bases; unmatched junction nucleotides: 7. The CDR3 loop spans 16 amino acids. Germline V gives CDR1 PRHDT, CDR2 FYEKMQ (reference sequence).